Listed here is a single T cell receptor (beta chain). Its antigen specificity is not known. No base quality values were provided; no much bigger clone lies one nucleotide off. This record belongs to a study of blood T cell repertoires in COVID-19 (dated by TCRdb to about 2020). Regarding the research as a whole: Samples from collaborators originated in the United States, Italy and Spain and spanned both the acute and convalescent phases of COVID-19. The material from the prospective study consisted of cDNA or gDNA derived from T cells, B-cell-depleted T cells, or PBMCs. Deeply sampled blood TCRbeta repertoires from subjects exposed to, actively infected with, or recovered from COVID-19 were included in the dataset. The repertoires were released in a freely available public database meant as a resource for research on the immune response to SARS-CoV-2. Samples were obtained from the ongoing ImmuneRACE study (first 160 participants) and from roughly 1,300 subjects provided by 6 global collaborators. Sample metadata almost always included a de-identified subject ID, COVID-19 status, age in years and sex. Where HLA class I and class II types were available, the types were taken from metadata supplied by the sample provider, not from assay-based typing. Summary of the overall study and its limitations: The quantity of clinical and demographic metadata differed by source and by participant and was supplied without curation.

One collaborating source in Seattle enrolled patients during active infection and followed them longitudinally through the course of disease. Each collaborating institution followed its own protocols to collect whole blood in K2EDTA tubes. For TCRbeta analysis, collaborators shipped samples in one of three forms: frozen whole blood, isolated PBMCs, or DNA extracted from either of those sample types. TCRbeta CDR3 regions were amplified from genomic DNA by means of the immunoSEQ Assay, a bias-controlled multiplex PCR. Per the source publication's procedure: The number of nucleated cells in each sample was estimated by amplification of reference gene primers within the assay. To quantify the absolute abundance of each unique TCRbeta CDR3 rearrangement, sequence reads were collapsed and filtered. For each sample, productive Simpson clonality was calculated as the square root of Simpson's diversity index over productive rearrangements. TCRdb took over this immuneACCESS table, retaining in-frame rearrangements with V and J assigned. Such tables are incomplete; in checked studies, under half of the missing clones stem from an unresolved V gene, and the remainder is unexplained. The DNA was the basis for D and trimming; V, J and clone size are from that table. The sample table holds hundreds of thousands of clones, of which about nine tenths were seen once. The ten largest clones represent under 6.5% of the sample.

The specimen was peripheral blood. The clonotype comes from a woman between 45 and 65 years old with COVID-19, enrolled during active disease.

The DNA sequence is given as TGTGCCAGTAACCCAGGGTCCGTCACTGAAGCTTTCTTT. It is translated as CASNPGSVTEAFF. The chain is encoded by TRBV19 joined to TRBJ1-1, and TRBD1 may be the D gene, going by 5 matching bases. V loses 7 bases, J loses 4 bases, and the germline ends lie 13 bases apart. CDR1 and CDR2 are read off the germline V gene (reference sequence) as LNHDA and SQIVND. There are 13 amino acids in the CDR3, from cysteine to phenylalanine inclusive. Of the read, only the CDR3 DNA is kept; its 39 bases are in frame from base 1.